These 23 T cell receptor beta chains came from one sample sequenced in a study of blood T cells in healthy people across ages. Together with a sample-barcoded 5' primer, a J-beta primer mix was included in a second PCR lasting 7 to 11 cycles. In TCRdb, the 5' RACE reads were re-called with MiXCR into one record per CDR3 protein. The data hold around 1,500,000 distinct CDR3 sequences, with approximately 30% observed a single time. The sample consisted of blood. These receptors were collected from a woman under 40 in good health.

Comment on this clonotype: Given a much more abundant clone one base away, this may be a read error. CDR3 sequence reads: CSVGEAQQYF. CDR3 nucleotide sequence: TGCAGCGTTGGGGAGGCCCAGCAGTACTTC. The V gene is TRBV29-1, the J gene TRBJ2-7, with a weak D call TRBD2 (6 bases). Germline loops: CDR1 SQVTM, CDR2 ANQGSEA. V was clipped by 4 bases and J by 8 bases, with 9 bases between them. The CDR3 sequence is 10 residues long.

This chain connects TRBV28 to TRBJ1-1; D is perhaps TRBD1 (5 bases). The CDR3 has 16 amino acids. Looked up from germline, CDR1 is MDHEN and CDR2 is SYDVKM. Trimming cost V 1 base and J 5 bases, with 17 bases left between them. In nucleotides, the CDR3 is TGTGCCAGCAGTTTATACATGGGAGGGGTTAGAACTGAAGCTTTCTTT. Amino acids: CASSLYMGGVRTEAFF.

The CDR3: CASSQDPPGLTGGSNEQFF. The CDR3 nucleotides are TGTGCCAGCAGCCAAGATCCTCCGGGACTAACGGGAGGGAGCAATGAGCAGTTCTTC. The chain has TRBV3-1 and TRBJ2-1, with 8 nucleotides matching TRBD2. From germline, CDR1 is LGHDT and CDR2 YNNKEL (reference sequence). This CDR3 has 19 residues. V trimming: 0 bases; J trimming: 6 bases; junction bases outside the gene matches: 16.

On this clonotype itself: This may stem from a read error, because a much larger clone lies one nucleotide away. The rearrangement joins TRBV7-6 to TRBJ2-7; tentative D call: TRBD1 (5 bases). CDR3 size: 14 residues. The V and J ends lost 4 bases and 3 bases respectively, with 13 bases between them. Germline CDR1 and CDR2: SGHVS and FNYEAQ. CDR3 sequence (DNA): TGTGCCAGCAGCTCGGACACTACTTACTACGAGCAGTACTTC. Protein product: CASSSDTTYYEQYF.

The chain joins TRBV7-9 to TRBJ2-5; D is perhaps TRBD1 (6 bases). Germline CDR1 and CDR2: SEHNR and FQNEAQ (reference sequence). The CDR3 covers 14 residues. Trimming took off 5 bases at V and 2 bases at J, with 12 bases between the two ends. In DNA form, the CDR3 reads TGTGCCAGCAGCCAAACAGGGAAACAAGAGACCCAGTACTTC. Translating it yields CASSQTGKQETQYF.

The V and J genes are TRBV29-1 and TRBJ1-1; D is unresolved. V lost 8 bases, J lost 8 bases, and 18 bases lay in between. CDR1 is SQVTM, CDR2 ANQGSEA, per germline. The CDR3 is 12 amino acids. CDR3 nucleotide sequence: TGCAGCTCGCGAGGGCAGGTAGTAGAAGCTTTCTTT. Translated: CSSRGQVVEAFF.

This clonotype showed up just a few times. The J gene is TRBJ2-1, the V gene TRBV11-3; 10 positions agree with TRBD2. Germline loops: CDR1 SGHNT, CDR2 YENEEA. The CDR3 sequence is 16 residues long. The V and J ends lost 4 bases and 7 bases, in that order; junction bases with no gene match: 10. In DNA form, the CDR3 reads TGTGCCAGCAGCTCTAGCATAGCGGGAGGCGGGAATGAGCAGTTCTTC. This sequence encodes CASSSSIAGGGNEQFF.

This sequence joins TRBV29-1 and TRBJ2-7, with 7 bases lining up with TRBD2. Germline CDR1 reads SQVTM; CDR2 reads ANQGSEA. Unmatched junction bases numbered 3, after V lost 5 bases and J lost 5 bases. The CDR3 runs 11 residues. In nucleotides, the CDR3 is TGCAGCGTTTGGGGAGGGCACGAGCAGTACTTC. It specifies CSVWGGHEQYF.

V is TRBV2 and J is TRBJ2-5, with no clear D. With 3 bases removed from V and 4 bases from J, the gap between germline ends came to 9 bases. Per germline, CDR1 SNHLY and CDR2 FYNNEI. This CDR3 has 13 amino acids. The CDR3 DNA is TGTGCCAGCAGTGACAGGACGGGAGAGACCCAGTACTTC. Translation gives CASSDRTGETQYF.

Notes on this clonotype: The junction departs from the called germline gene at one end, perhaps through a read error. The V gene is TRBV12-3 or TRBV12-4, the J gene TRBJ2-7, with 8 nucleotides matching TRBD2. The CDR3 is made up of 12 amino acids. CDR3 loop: CASRSGSVGQYF. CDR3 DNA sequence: TGCGCCAGCAGAAGCGGGAGTGTGGGGCAGTACTTC.

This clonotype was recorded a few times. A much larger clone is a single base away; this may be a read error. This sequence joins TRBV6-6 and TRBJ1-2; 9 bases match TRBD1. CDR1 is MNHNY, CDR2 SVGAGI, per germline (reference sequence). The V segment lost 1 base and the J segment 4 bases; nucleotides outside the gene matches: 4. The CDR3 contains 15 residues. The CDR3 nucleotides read TGTGCCAGCAGTTACTGGGACAGGGATGGCTATGGCTACACCTTC. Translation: CASSYWDRDGYGYTF.

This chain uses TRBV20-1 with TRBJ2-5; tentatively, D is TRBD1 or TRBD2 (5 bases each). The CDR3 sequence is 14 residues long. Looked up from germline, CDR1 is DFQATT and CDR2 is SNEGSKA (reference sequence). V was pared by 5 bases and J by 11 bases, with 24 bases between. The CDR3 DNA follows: TGCAGTGCTGATTACGGGACCCCCCACAATGAGCAGTACTTC. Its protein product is CSADYGTPHNEQYF.

The CDR3 reads CASSRDHQQDEQFF. The CDR3 bases are TGTGCCAGCAGTCGGGACCACCAGCAGGATGAGCAGTTCTTC. This sequence joins TRBV28 and TRBJ2-1; D might be TRBD1 or TRBD2, each matching 5 bases. CDR3 length: 14 residues. V was clipped by 5 bases and J by 8 bases, with 16 bases between them. CDR1 and CDR2 from the germline V gene are MDHEN and SYDVKM. The full variable domain, with the rest looked up from reference TRBV28 and TRBJ2-1, is DVKVTQSSRYLVKRTGEKVFLECVQDMDHENMFWYRQDPGLGLRLIYFSYDVKMKEKGDIPEGYSVSREKKERFSLILESASTNQTSMYLCASSRDHQQDEQFFGPGTRLTVL.

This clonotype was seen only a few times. Written as DNA, the CDR3 is TGTGCCTGGATCGGACAGGGGCCAAATTCACCCCTCCACTTT. This codes for CAWIGQGPNSPLHF. The genes are TRBV30 and TRBJ1-6, with 9 nucleotides matching TRBD1. V lost 4 bases, J lost 7 bases, and 5 bases stayed unmatched. The CDR3 is 14 residues long. Germline CDR1 and CDR2: GTSNPN and SVGIG (reference sequence).

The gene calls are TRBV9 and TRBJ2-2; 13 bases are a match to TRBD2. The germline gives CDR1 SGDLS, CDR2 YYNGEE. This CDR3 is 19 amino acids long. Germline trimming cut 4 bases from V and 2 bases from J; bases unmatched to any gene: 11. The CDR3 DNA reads TGTGCCAGCAGCCCTCGTCCCGGGACTAGCGGGGCAAACACCGGGGAGCTGTTTTTT. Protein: CASSPRPGTSGANTGELFF.

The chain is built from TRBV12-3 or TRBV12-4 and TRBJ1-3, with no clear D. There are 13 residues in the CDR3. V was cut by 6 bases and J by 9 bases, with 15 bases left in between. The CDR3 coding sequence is TGTGCCAGCAGCAGCCACCAGTCGGGCACCATATATTTT. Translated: CASSSHQSGTIYF.

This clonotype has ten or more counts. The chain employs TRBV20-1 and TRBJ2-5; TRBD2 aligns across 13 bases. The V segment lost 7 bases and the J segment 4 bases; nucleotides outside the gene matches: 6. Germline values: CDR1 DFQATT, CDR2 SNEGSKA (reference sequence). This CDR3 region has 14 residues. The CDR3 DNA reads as TGCAGTGGACTACTAGCGGGAGGGAGAGAGACCCAGTACTTC. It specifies CSGLLAGGRETQYF.

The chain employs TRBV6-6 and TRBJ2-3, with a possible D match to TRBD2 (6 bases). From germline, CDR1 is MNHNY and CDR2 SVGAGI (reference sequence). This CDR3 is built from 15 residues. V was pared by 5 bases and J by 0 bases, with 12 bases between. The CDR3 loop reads CASSGVAGSTDTQYF. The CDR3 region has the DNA TGTGCCAGCAGTGGAGTGGCGGGGAGCACAGATACGCAGTATTTT.

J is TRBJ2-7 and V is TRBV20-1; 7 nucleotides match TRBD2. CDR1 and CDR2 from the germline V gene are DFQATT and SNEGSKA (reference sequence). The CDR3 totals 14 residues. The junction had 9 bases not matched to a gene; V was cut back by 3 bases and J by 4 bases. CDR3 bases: TGCAGTGCTAGTAATTATGGGGGGGGATACGAGCAGTACTTC. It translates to CSASNYGGGYEQYF.

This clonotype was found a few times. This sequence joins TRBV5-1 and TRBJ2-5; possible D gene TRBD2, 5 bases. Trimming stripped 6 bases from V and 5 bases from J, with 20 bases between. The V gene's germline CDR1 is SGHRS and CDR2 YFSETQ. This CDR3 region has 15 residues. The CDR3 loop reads CASTAGVARRETQYF. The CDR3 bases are TGCGCCAGCACAGCCGGGGTAGCAAGGAGGGAGACCCAGTACTTC.

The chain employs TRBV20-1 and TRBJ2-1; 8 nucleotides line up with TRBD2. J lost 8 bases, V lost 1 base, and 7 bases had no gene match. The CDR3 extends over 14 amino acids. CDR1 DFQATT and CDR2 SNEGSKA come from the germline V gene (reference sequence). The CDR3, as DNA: TGCAGTGCTAGAGTAAGCGGGGGCTCGGATGAGCAGTTCTTC. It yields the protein CSARVSGGSDEQFF.

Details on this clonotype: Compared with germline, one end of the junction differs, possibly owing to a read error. The CDR3 DNA follows: TGCACCAGCAGCTTGGATGCCGGGGAGCTGTTTTTT. Translated: CTSSLDAGELFF. The rearrangement links TRBV5-1 to TRBJ2-2; D ambiguous. Germline assignment: CDR1 SGHRS and CDR2 YFSETQ. The CDR3 has 12 residues.

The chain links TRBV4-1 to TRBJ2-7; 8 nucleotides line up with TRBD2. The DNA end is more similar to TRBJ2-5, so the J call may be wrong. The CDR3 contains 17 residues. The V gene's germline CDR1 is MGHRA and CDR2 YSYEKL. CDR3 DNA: TGCGCCAGCAGCCAAGGGAGGGGCATTGCGGGAGGCGAGACCCAGTACTTC. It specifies CASSQGRGIAGGETQYF.